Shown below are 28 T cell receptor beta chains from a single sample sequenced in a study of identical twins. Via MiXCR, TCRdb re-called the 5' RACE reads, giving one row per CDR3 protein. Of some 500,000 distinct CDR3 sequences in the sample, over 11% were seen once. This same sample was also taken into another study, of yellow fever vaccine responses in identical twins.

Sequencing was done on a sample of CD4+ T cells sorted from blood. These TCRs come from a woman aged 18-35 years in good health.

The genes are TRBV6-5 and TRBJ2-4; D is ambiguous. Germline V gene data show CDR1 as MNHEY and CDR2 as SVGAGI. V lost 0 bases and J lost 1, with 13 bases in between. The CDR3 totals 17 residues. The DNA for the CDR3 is TGTGCCAGCAGTTACTCCCCCCCACCTTCGGCCAAAAACATTCAGTACTTC. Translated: CASSYSPPPSAKNIQYF.

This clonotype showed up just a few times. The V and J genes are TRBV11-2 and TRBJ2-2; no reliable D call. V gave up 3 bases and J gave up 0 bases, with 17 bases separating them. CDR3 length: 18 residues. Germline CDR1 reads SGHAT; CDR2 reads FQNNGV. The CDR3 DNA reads TGTGCCAGCAGCTTCCGGCCTAAGAGACGGTCGAACACCGGGGAGCTGTTTTTT. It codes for CASSFRPKRRSNTGELFF.

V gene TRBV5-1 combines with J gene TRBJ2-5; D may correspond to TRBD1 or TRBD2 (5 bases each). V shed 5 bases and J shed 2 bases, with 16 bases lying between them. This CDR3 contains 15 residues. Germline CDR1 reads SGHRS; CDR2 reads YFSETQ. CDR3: CASSQARDVQETQYF. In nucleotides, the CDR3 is TGCGCCAGCAGTCAGGCGAGGGACGTACAAGAGACCCAGTACTTC.

The CDR3 nucleotides are TGTGCCAGCTCAGACAGCGTCATGAACGAGCAGTACTTC. It encodes CASSDSVMNEQYF. This chain uses TRBV18 with TRBJ2-7, with D tentatively TRBD1 (5 bases). CDR3 length: 13 residues. The germline V gene encodes CDR1 KGHSH and CDR2 LQKENI. V was clipped by 5 bases and J by 5 bases, with 13 bases between them.

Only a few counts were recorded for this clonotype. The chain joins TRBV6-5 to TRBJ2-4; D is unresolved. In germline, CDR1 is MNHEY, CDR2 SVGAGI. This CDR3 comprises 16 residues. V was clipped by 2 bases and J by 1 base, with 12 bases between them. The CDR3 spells CASSYTRPGAKNIQYF. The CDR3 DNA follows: TGTGCCAGCAGTTACACCCGACCCGGGGCCAAAAACATTCAGTACTTC.

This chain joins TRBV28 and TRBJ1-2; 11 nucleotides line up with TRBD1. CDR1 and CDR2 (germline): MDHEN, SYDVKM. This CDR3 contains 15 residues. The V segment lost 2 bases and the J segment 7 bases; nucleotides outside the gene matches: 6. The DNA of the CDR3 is TGTGCCAGCAGTTTAAATGGACAGGGGGCGCGTGGCTACACCTTC. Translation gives CASSLNGQGARGYTF.

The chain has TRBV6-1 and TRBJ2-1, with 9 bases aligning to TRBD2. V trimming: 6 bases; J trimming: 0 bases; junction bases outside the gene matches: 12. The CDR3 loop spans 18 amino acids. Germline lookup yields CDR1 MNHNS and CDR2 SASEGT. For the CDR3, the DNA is TGTGCCAGCAGCCAACGGGCTAGCGGGATTCACTCCTACAATGAGCAGTTCTTC. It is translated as CASSQRASGIHSYNEQFF.

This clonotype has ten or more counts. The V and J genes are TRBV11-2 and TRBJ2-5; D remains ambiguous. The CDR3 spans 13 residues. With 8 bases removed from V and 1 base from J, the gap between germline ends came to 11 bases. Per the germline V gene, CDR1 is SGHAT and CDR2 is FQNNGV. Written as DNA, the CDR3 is TGTGCCAGCGCTCATGGCGTCCAAGAGACCCAGTACTTC. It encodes CASAHGVQETQYF. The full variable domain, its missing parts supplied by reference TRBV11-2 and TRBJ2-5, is EAGVAQSPRYKIIEKRQSVAFWCNPISGHATLYWYQQILGQGPKLLIQFQNNGVVDDSQLPKDRFSAERLKGVDSTLKIQPAKLEDSAVYLCASAHGVQETQYFGPGTRLLVL.

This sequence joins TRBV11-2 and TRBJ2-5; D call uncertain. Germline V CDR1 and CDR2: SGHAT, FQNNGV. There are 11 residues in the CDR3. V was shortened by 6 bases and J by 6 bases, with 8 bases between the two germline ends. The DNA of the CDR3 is TGTGCCAGCAGAGGTGGGAAGACCCAGTACTTC. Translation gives CASRGGKTQYF.

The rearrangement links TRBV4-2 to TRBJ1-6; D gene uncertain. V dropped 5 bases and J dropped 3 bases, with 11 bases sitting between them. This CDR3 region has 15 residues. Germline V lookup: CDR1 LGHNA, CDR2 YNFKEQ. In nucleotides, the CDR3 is TGTGCCAGCAGCTCGGGGAGCGGCTATAATTCACCCCTCCACTTT. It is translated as CASSSGSGYNSPLHF.

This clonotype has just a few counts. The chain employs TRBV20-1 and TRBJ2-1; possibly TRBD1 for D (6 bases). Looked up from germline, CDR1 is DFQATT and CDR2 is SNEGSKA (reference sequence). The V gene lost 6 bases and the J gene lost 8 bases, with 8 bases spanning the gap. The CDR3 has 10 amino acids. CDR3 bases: TGCAGTGCGAGGACAGATGAGCAGTTCTTC. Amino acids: CSARTDEQFF.

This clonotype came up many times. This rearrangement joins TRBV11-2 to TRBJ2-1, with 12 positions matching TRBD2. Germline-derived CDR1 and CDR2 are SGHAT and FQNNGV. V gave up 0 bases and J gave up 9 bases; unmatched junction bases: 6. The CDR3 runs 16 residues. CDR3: CASSLDGLAGSSEQFF. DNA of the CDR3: TGTGCCAGCAGCTTAGATGGACTAGCGGGAAGTAGTGAGCAGTTCTTC.

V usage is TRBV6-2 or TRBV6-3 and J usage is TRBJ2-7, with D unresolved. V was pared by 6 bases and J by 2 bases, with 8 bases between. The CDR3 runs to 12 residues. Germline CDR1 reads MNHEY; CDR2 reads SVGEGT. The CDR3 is CASRPPPYEQYF. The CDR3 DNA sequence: TGTGCCAGCAGGCCACCCCCCTACGAGCAGTACTTC.

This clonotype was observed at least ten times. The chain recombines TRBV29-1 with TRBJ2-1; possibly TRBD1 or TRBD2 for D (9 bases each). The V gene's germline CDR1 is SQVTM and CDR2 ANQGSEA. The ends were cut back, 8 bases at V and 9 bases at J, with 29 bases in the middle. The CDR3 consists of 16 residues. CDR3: CSLGQGSSGRFGEQFF. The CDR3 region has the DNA TGCAGCTTGGGACAGGGCAGTAGCGGGAGATTTGGTGAGCAGTTCTTC.

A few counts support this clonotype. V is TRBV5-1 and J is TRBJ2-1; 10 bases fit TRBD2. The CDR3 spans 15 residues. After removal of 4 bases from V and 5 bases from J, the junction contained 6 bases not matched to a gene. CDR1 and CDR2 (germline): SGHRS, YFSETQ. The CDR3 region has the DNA TGCGCCAGCAGCGGTAGACTAGCGGGCAACAATGAGCAGTTCTTC. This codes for CASSGRLAGNNEQFF.

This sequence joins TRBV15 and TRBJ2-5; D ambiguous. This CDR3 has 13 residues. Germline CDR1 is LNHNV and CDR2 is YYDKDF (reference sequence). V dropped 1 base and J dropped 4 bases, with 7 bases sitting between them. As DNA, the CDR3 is TGTGCCACCAGCAGAGGGACCAGAGAGACCCAGTACTTC. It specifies CATSRGTRETQYF.

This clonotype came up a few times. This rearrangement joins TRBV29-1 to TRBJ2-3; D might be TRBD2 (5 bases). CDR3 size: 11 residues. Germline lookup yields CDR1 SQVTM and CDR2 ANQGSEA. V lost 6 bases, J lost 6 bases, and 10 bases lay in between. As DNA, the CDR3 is TGCAGCGTCCGAACGGGGGATACGCAGTATTTT. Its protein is CSVRTGDTQYF.

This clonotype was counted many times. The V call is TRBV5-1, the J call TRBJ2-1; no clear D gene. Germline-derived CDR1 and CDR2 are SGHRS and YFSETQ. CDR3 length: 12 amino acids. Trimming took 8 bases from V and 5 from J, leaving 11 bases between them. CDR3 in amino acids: CASSPTDNEQFF. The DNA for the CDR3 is TGCGCCAGTTCCCCGACGGACAATGAGCAGTTCTTC. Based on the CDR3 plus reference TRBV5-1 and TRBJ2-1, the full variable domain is KAGVTQTPRYLIKTRGQQVTLSCSPISGHRSVSWYQQTPGQGLQFLFEYFSETQRNKGNFPGRFSGRQFSNSRSEMNVSTLELGDSALYLCASSPTDNEQFFGPGTRLTVL.

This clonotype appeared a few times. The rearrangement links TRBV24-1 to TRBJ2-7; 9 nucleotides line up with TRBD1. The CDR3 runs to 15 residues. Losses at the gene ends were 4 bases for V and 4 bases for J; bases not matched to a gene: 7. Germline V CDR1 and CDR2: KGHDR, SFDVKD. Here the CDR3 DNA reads TGTGCCACCAGTGAATCCGGGACAGGGCAGTACGAGCAGTACTTC. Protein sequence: CATSESGTGQYEQYF.

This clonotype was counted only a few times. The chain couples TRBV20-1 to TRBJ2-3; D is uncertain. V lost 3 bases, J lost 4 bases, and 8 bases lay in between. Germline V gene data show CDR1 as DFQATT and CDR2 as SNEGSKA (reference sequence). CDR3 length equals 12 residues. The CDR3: CSASSTSDTQYF. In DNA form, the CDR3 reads TGCAGTGCTAGTTCTACCTCAGATACGCAGTATTTT.

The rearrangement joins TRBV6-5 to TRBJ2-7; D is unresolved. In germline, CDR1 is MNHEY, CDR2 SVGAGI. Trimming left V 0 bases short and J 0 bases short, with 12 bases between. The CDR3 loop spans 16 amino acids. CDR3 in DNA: TGTGCCAGCAGTTACTCGAACCCGGACGGCTCCTACGAGCAGTACTTC. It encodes CASSYSNPDGSYEQYF.

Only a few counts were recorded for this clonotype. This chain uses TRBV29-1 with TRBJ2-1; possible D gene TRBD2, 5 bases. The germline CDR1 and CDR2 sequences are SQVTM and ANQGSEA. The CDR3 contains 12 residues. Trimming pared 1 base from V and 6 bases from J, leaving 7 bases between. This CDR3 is CSVEASLNEQFF. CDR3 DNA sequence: TGCAGCGTTGAAGCTAGCCTCAATGAGCAGTTCTTC.

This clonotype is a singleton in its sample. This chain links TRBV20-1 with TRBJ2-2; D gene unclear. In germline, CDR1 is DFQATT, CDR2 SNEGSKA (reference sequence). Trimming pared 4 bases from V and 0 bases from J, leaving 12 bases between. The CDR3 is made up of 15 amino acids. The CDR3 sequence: CSAIRVRSNTGELFF. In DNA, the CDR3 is TGCAGTGCTATCCGGGTGAGGTCGAACACCGGGGAGCTGTTTTTT.

CDR3 nucleotides: TGTGCCAGCAATAGGGGGATAGAGACCCAGTACTTC. This encodes CASNRGIETQYF. The chain employs TRBV12-3 or TRBV12-4 and TRBJ2-5; TRBD1 is a possible D gene (6 bases). The CDR3 sequence is 12 residues long. Trimming left V 7 bases short and J 4 bases short, with 10 bases between.

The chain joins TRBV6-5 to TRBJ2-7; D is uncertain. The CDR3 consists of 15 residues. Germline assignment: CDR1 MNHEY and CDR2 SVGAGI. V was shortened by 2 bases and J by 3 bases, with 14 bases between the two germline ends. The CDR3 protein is CASSYTRSTNYEQYF. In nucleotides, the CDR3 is TGTGCCAGCAGTTACACCAGAAGTACAAACTACGAGCAGTACTTC.

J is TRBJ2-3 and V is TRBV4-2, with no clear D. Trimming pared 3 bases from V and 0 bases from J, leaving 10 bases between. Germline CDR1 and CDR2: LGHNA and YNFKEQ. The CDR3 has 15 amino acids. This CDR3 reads CASSQDPASTDTQYF. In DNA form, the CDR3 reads TGTGCCAGCAGCCAGGATCCTGCCAGCACAGATACGCAGTATTTT.

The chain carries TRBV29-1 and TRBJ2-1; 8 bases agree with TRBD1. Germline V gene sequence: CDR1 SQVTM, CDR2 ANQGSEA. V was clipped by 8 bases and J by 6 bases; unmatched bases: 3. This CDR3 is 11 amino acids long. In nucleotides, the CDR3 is TGCAGCTCAACAGGGGGCAATGAGCAGTTCTTC. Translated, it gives CSSTGGNEQFF.

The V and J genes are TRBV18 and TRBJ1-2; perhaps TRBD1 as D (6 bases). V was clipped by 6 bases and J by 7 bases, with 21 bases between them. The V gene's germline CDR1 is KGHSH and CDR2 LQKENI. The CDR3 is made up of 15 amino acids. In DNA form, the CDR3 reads TGTGCCAGCTCTCCAAGCGACGGGACATTTGGTGGCTACACCTTC. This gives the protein CASSPSDGTFGGYTF. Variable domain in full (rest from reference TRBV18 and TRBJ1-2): NAGVMQNPRHLVRRRGQEARLRCSPMKGHSHVYWYRQLPEEGLKFMVYLQKENIIDESGMPKERFSAEFPKEGPSILRIQQVVRGDSAAYFCASSPSDGTFGGYTFGSGTRLTVV.